A selection of T cell receptor beta chains follows, all from one sample in a study of early T cells in non-severe SARS-CoV-2 infection. TCRdb called the 5' RACE reads again in MiXCR, with one record for every CDR3 protein. The sample yields about 20,000 distinct CDR3 sequences, 4% seen once. Sample: whole blood. These receptors originate from an adult who was a healthcare worker with PCR-confirmed SARS-CoV-2 infection or an uninfected control (not recorded which). Each CDR3 is given with its conserved first and last residue. A D gene is named only where the DNA matches it firmly. Clone size, where shown, is once, few, many, or a class for clones that have expanded.

CDR3: CASSQGRENTEAFF; DNA: TGTGCCAGCAGCCAAGGGAGGGAGAACACTGAAGCTTTCTTT; size: many; D: -; J: TRBJ1-1; V: TRBV3-1
CDR3: CASGDRENPSSGNTIYF; DNA: TGCGCCAGCGGGGACAGGGAGAACCCCAGCTCTGGAAACACCATATATTTT; size: many; D: TRBD1; J: TRBJ1-3; V: TRBV5-1
CDR3: CASSPRDSNTEAFF; DNA: TGTGCCAGCAGCCCCCGGGACAGTAACACTGAAGCTTTCTTT; size: -; D: TRBD1; J: TRBJ1-1; V: TRBV3-1
CDR3: CASGLSIAAGGEQFF; DNA: TGTGCTAGTGGTTTGTCAATAGCAGCGGGGGGAGAGCAGTTCTTC; size: few; D: TRBD2; J: TRBJ2-1; V: TRBV12-5
CDR3: CSARDSDRDYEQYF; DNA: TGCAGTGCTAGAGATTCGGACAGGGACTACGAGCAGTACTTC; size: many; D: TRBD1; J: TRBJ2-7; V: TRBV20-1
CDR3: CSVAGTAPEKLFF; DNA: TGCAGCGTTGCCGGGACAGCGCCGGAAAAACTGTTTTTT; size: many; D: TRBD1; J: TRBJ1-4; V: TRBV29-1
CDR3: CASRMTSGGLTDTQYF; DNA: TGCGCCAGCAGGATGACTAGCGGGGGACTCACAGATACGCAGTATTTT; size: many; D: TRBD2; J: TRBJ2-3; V: TRBV5-1
CDR3: CSANPGARTEAFF; DNA: TGCAGTGCTAACCCGGGGGCGAGGACTGAAGCTTTCTTT; size: many; D: -; J: TRBJ1-1; V: TRBV20-1
CDR3: CASSPGQGPSYEQYF; DNA: TGTGCCAGCAGCCCCGGACAGGGCCCGTCCTACGAGCAGTACTTC; size: many; D: TRBD1; J: TRBJ2-7; V: TRBV7-8
CDR3: CASSQVGTGANVLTF; DNA: -; size: few; D: -; J: TRBJ2-6; V: TRBV3-2
CDR3: CASGPVAGRPREQYF; DNA: TGTGCCAGCGGACCCGTCGCAGGGCGGCCCAGAGAGCAGTACTTC; size: many; D: -; J: TRBJ2-7; V: TRBV11-2
CDR3: CASSSGQGISPLHF; DNA: TGTGCCAGCAGTTCCGGACAGGGGATTTCACCCCTCCACTTT; size: many; D: TRBD1; J: TRBJ1-6; V: TRBV12-3/TRBV12-4
CDR3: CASSSPPTAEAFF; DNA: TGTGCCAGCAGTTCCCCCCCGACTGCTGAAGCTTTCTTT; size: medium-sized; D: -; J: TRBJ1-1; V: TRBV28
CDR3: CAWSSQRNEQYF; DNA: TGTGCCTGGAGTTCCCAGCGGAACGAGCAGTACTTC; size: few; D: -; J: TRBJ2-7; V: TRBV30
CDR3: CASSPGPPGENQYF; DNA: TGTGCCAGCAGCCCTGGACCTCCGGGGGAGAACCAGTACTTC; size: -; D: -; J: TRBJ2-5; V: TRBV7-6
CDR3: CAWSVGTSTYNEQFF; DNA: TGTGCCTGGAGTGTCGGGACTAGCACCTACAATGAGCAGTTCTTC; size: many; D: TRBD2; J: TRBJ2-1; V: TRBV30
CDR3: CASSLRPPPGELFF; DNA: TGTGCCAGCAGCTTAAGGCCACCCCCCGGGGAGCTGTTTTTT; size: -; D: -; J: TRBJ2-2; V: TRBV11-3
CDR3: CASQRRGGGTDTQYF; DNA: TGTGCCAGCCAAAGACGGGGAGGAGGCACAGATACGCAGTATTTT; size: -; D: -; J: TRBJ2-3; V: TRBV5-5
CDR3: CASRPRGVGTDTQYF; DNA: TGTGCCAGCAGACCCAGGGGAGTGGGGACAGATACGCAGTATTTT; size: many; D: -; J: TRBJ2-3; V: TRBV6-2/TRBV6-3
CDR3: CASSETGRGTVGYTF; DNA: TGTGCCAGCAGTGAGACGGGCCGAGGCACTGTAGGCTACACCTTC; size: many; D: -; J: TRBJ1-2; V: TRBV6-1
CDR3: CASSLRGAGRSNQPQHF; DNA: TGTGCCAGCAGTTTACGGGGGGCGGGACGGAGCAATCAGCCCCAGCATTTT; size: many; D: -; J: TRBJ1-5; V: TRBV12-3/TRBV12-4
CDR3: CSASYLPGYNEQFF; DNA: TGCAGTGCTAGCTACCTACCGGGCTACAATGAGCAGTTCTTC; size: many; D: -; J: TRBJ2-1; V: TRBV20-1
CDR3: CASSQDLAGGQQYF; DNA: TGCGCCAGCAGCCAAGATCTAGCGGGGGGCCAGCAGTACTTC; size: few; D: TRBD2; J: TRBJ2-7; V: TRBV4-3
CDR3: CAWSVQGHRETQYF; DNA: TGTGCCTGGAGTGTACAGGGACACCGAGAGACCCAGTACTTC; size: many; D: -; J: TRBJ2-5; V: TRBV30
CDR3: CASSPGGREQFF; DNA: TGTGCCAGCAGCCCCGGCGGGCGGGAGCAGTTCTTC; size: many; D: -; J: TRBJ2-1; V: TRBV5-6
CDR3: CASSLVISGGWAGDNEQFF; DNA: TGTGCCAGCAGCTTAGTAATTAGCGGGGGTTGGGCTGGAGACAATGAGCAGTTCTTC; size: many; D: TRBD2; J: TRBJ2-1; V: TRBV11-2
CDR3: CASKTGGGYGYTF; DNA: TGTGCCAGCAAAACAGGCGGAGGCTATGGCTACACCTTC; size: many; D: -; J: TRBJ1-2; V: TRBV6-5
CDR3: CASRRDREGSGANVLTF; DNA: TGTGCCAGCAGGAGGGACAGGGAAGGATCTGGGGCCAACGTCCTGACTTTC; size: few; D: TRBD1; J: TRBJ2-6; V: TRBV2
CDR3: CASSLSGSQETQYF; DNA: TGTGCCAGCAGCTTATCAGGGTCCCAAGAGACCCAGTACTTC; size: many; D: -; J: TRBJ2-5; V: TRBV7-9
CDR3: CASSLVRDYADTQYF; DNA: TGTGCCAGCAGCTTAGTCCGGGACTATGCAGATACGCAGTATTTT; size: many; D: TRBD2; J: TRBJ2-3; V: TRBV7-9
CDR3: CASTPRGPGNTIYF; DNA: TGTGCCAGCACTCCGCGGGGGCCCGGAAACACCATATATTTT; size: many; D: -; J: TRBJ1-3; V: TRBV12-3/TRBV12-4
CDR3: CAFRRIDEQFF; DNA: TGTGCCTTCCGGCGCATCGATGAGCAGTTCTTC; size: -; D: -; J: TRBJ2-1; V: TRBV7-9
CDR3: CASSLRSTDTQYF; DNA: TGTGCCAGCAGCTTACGATCCACAGATACGCAGTATTTT; size: few; D: -; J: TRBJ2-3; V: TRBV11-2
CDR3: CASSQVTNYGYTF; DNA: TGCGCCAGCAGCCAAGTTACAAACTATGGCTACACCTTC; size: few; D: -; J: TRBJ1-2; V: TRBV4-3
CDR3: CSVEEARGYEQYF; DNA: TGCAGCGTTGAAGAGGCCAGGGGCTACGAGCAGTACTTC; size: many; D: -; J: TRBJ2-7; V: TRBV29-1
CDR3: CASSLVGGKDTQYF; DNA: TGTGCCAGCAGCTTAGTGGGCGGTAAGGATACGCAGTATTTT; size: medium-sized; D: -; J: TRBJ2-3; V: TRBV11-2
CDR3: CASSSWTGVNTEAFF; DNA: TGTGCCAGCAGCTCCTGGACAGGGGTGAACACTGAAGCTTTCTTT; size: -; D: TRBD1; J: TRBJ1-1; V: TRBV5-4
CDR3: CASSLQHQETQYF; DNA: TGTGCCAGCAGTTTGCAACATCAAGAGACCCAGTACTTC; size: many; D: -; J: TRBJ2-5; V: TRBV5-5
CDR3: CASRTTRRDSKIYSNQPQHF; DNA: TGTGCCAGCAGGACGACCAGAAGGGACAGTAAGATTTATAGCAATCAGCCCCAGCATTTT; size: many; D: TRBD1; J: TRBJ1-5; V: TRBV6-4
CDR3: CASSYWGEDGTEAFF; DNA: TGTGCCAGCAGTTACTGGGGGGAAGATGGCACTGAAGCTTTCTTT; size: many; D: -; J: TRBJ1-1; V: TRBV6-5
CDR3: CASSLDLVGSETQYF; DNA: TGTGCCAGCTCATTAGACCTAGTGGGGAGCGAGACCCAGTACTTC; size: many; D: -; J: TRBJ2-5; V: TRBV18
CDR3: CASSPTSGGAIRGRDTQYF; DNA: TGTGCCAGCAGCCCGACTAGCGGGGGAGCGATCCGGGGTAGAGATACGCAGTATTTT; size: many; D: TRBD2; J: TRBJ2-3; V: TRBV7-9
CDR3: CASSRQASYNEQFF; DNA: TGTGCCAGCAGCCGTCAGGCGTCCTACAATGAGCAGTTCTTC; size: many; D: -; J: TRBJ2-1; V: TRBV3-1
CDR3: CASSQGAVYGYTF; DNA: TGTGCCAGCAGCCAGGGGGCCGTCTATGGCTACACCTTC; size: many; D: -; J: TRBJ1-2; V: TRBV3-1
CDR3: CASSHRLGTGNTEAFF; DNA: TGTGCCAGCAGCCATAGACTTGGGACAGGGAACACTGAAGCTTTCTTT; size: many; D: TRBD1; J: TRBJ1-1; V: TRBV3-1
CDR3: CASSRKPGQPQHF; DNA: TGTGCCAGCAGCCGAAAACCGGGACAGCCCCAGCATTTT; size: medium-sized; D: -; J: TRBJ1-5; V: TRBV7-2
CDR3: CASSNKQGTTQYF; DNA: TGTGCCAGCAGCAACAAACAGGGAACGACCCAGTACTTC; size: many; D: -; J: TRBJ2-5; V: TRBV12-3/TRBV12-4
CDR3: CASSNIRTLGRGRSNQPQHF; DNA: TGTGCCAGTAGCAACATAAGGACCCTTGGGAGGGGGCGTAGTAATCAGCCCCAGCATTTT; size: many; D: TRBD1; J: TRBJ1-5; V: TRBV19
CDR3: CSAPASDTQENNEQFF; DNA: TGCAGTGCCCCGGCCTCGGACACTCAAGAAAACAATGAGCAGTTCTTC; size: many; D: -; J: TRBJ2-1; V: TRBV20-1
CDR3: CASSPARRGSRGPTPLHF; DNA: TGTGCCAGCTCACCTGCACGCCGGGGGTCTCGCGGACCCACACCCCTCCACTTT; size: -; D: -; J: TRBJ1-6; V: TRBV18
CDR3: CSVGATDTQYF; DNA: TGCAGCGTTGGGGCCACAGATACGCAGTATTTT; size: many; D: -; J: TRBJ2-3; V: TRBV29-1
CDR3: CSVELLRDRSEETQYF; DNA: TGCAGCGTTGAGCTTCTCCGGGACAGGTCAGAAGAGACCCAGTACTTC; size: many; D: TRBD1; J: TRBJ2-5; V: TRBV29-1
CDR3: CASSPFPPRVPHEQYF; DNA: TGTGCCAGCAGCCCGTTCCCGCCCAGGGTCCCCCACGAGCAGTACTTC; size: many; D: -; J: TRBJ2-7; V: TRBV11-2